What follows is one T cell receptor beta chain and its context. The antigen remains undetermined. The data were taken from a study of shared clonotypes between healthy human individuals. The overall study: The study used three CD4 naive, three CD4 memory, two CD8 naive and one CD8 memory plate per donor.

The protocol was immunoSEQ multiplex PCR, while the TCRdb copy is restricted to in-frame clones and leaves out a portion. The sample contains approximately 250,000 clones, over 60% of which appear only once. Whole-study results and caveats: How much donors shared clonotypes was expected to be affected by sequencing depth.

There are 14 residues in the CDR3. V trimming: 4 bases; J trimming: 5 bases; junction bases outside the gene matches: 5. Germline V CDR1 and CDR2: SGDLS, YYNGEE. Naive CD45RA+ and memory CD45RA-negative subsets were split from CD4+ cells. The clonotype originates from a man under 40 in good health. The sample taken for sequencing was memory CD4+ T cells sorted from blood. Subset meaning: CD45RA-negative fraction. The chain uses TRBV9 and TRBJ1-4; TRBD1 agrees at 7 bases. CDR3 region: CASSPTGANEKLFF. The CDR3 DNA follows: TGTGCCAGCAGCCCCACAGGGGCCAATGAAAAACTGTTTTTT.